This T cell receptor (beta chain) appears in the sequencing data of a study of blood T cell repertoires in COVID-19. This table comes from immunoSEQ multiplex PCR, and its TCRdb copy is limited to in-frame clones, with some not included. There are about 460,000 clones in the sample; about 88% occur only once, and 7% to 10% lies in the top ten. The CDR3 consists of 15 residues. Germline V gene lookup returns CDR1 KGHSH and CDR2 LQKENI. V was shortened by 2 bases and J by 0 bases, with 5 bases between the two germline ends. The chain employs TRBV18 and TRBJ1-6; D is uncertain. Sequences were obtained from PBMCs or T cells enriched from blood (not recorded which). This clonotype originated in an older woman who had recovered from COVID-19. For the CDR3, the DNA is TGTGCCAGCTCACCAGATAGCTCCTATAATTCACCCCTCCACTTT. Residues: CASSPDSSYNSPLHF.